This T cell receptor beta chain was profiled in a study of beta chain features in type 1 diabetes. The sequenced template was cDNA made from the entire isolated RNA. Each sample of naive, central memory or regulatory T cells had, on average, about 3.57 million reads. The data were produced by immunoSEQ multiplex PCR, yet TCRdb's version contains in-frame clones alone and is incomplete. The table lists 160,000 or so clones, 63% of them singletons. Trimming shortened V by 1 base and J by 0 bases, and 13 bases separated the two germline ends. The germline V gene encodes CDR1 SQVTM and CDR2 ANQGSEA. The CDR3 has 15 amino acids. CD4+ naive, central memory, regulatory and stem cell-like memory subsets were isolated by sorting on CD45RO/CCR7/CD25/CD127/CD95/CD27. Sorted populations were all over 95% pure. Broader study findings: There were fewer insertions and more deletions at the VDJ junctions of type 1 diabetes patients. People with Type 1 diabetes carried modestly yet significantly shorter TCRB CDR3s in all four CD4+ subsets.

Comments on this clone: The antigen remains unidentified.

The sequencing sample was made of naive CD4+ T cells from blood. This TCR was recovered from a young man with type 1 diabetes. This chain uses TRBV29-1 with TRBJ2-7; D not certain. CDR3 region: CSVEVSRPGSYEQYF. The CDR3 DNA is TGCAGCGTTGAAGTCTCCCGCCCAGGCTCCTACGAGCAGTACTTC.